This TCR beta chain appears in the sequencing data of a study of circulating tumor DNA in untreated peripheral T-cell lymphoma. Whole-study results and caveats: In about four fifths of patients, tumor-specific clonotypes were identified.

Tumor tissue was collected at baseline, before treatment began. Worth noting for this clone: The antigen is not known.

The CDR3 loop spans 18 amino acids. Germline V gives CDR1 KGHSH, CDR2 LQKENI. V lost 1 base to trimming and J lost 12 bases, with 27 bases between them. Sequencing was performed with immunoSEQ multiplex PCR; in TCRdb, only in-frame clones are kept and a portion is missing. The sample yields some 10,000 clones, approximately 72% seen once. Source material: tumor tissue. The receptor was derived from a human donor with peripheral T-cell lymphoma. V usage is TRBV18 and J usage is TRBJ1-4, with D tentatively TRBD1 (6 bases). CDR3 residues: CASSPQEARQVTLRELFF. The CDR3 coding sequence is TGTGCCAGCTCACCACAAGAAGCGAGACAGGTGACCTTAAGGGAACTGTTTTTT. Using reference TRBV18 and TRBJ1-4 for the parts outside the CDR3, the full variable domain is NAGVMQNPRHLVRRRGQEARLRCSPMKGHSHVYWYRQLPEEGLKFMVYLQKENIIDESGMPKERFSAEFPKEGPSILRIQQVVRGDSAAYFCASSPQEARQVTLRELFFGSGTQLSVL.